These T cell receptor beta chains were read from a single sample in a study of T cells in Graves' hyperthyroidism and ophthalmopathy. One entry per CDR3 protein results from TCRdb running MiXCR on the multiplex PCR reads. The data hold over 700,000 distinct CDR3 sequences, with about 38% observed a single time. Sequences were obtained from blood. The origin of the receptors is a man aged 18-30 years with Graves' hyperthyroidism. CDR3s include the opening cysteine and the closing phenylalanine or tryptophan. The order of the fields is V gene, D gene, J gene, clone size, CDR3 DNA, CDR3 protein. D genes are given only for firm matches. Clone size is not always given. Where it is, it says once, few, many or a class for expanded clones.

v_call: TRBV29-1; d_call: -; j_call: TRBJ2-7; clone_size: once; cdr3_nt: TGCAGCGTAGGCCCGGTTGCCTACGAGCAGTACTTC; cdr3_aa: CSVGPVAYEQYF
v_call: TRBV7-9; d_call: -; j_call: TRBJ1-1; clone_size: few; cdr3_nt: TGTGCCAGCAGCCATGACACCGGGGGGAGGACTGAAGCTTTCTTT; cdr3_aa: CASSHDTGGRTEAFF
v_call: TRBV4-2; d_call: -; j_call: TRBJ2-7; clone_size: -; cdr3_nt: TGTGCCAGCAGCCAAGAGTTAACAGAGTTCTCCTACGAGCAGTACTTC; cdr3_aa: CASSQELTEFSYEQYF
v_call: TRBV2; d_call: -; j_call: TRBJ2-6; clone_size: -; cdr3_nt: TGTGCCAGCAGTGGAAGGACAAGGGACTCTGGGGCCAACGTCCTGACTTTC; cdr3_aa: CASSGRTRDSGANVLTF
v_call: TRBV5-1; d_call: -; j_call: TRBJ1-1; clone_size: -; cdr3_nt: TGCGCCAGTAGAGACAGTAACACTGAAGCTTTCTTT; cdr3_aa: CASRDSNTEAFF
v_call: TRBV20-1; d_call: -; j_call: TRBJ1-5; clone_size: many; cdr3_nt: TGCAGTGCTAGGGCGCAAAGCAATCAGCCCCAGCATTTT; cdr3_aa: CSARAQSNQPQHF
v_call: TRBV6-1; d_call: -; j_call: TRBJ1-1; clone_size: -; cdr3_nt: TGTGCCAGCAGTCCCCCGTCCTCAACGGAAGCTTTCTTT; cdr3_aa: CASSPPSSTEAFF
v_call: TRBV19; d_call: -; j_call: TRBJ2-7; clone_size: few; cdr3_nt: TGTGCCAGCAGTTTAGCAGGGGCCCTCCATCCCTACGAGCAGTACTTC; cdr3_aa: CASSLAGALHPYEQYF
v_call: TRBV12-3/TRBV12-4; d_call: TRBD1; j_call: TRBJ1-5; clone_size: many; cdr3_nt: TGTGCCAGCAGTACGGGACAGGGGGCCCAGCCCCAGCATTTT; cdr3_aa: CASSTGQGAQPQHF
v_call: TRBV2; d_call: TRBD1; j_call: TRBJ2-7; clone_size: few; cdr3_nt: TGTGCCAGCAGCCCCCGGGACAGGGCTACCTACGAGCAGTACTTC; cdr3_aa: CASSPRDRATYEQYF
v_call: TRBV11-3; d_call: -; j_call: TRBJ2-2; clone_size: -; cdr3_nt: TGTGCCAGCAGCTTAGATTTACTAGCCAACACCGGGGAGCTGTTTTTT; cdr3_aa: CASSLDLLANTGELFF
v_call: TRBV4-3; d_call: TRBD1; j_call: TRBJ2-7; clone_size: -; cdr3_nt: TGCGCCAGCGGCCGAATCAGGGGGACCTCCTACGAGCAGTACTTC; cdr3_aa: CASGRIRGTSYEQYF
v_call: TRBV29-1; d_call: -; j_call: TRBJ2-2; clone_size: many; cdr3_nt: TGCAGCGTTGCCCGGGGCCCTACCCACACCGGGGAGCTGTTTTTT; cdr3_aa: CSVARGPTHTGELFF
v_call: TRBV7-2; d_call: -; j_call: TRBJ1-5; clone_size: many; cdr3_nt: TGTGCCAGCAGCTCTACAGGGCCCAATCAGCCCCAGCATTTT; cdr3_aa: CASSSTGPNQPQHF
v_call: TRBV6-1; d_call: TRBD1; j_call: TRBJ1-5; clone_size: few; cdr3_nt: TGTGCCAGCAGCTACAGGACAGGAGGTAATCAGCCCCAGCATTTT; cdr3_aa: CASSYRTGGNQPQHF
v_call: TRBV6-6; d_call: TRBD1; j_call: TRBJ1-1; clone_size: -; cdr3_nt: TGTGCCAGCAGAGACCCAGGGGGGGTGAGCACTGAAGCTTTCTTT; cdr3_aa: CASRDPGGVSTEAFF
v_call: TRBV29-1; d_call: TRBD1; j_call: TRBJ1-2; clone_size: -; cdr3_nt: TGCAGCGTTGGAGCGGGGCAGGGGGACTTAAACTATGGCTACACCTTC; cdr3_aa: CSVGAGQGDLNYGYTF
v_call: TRBV4-1; d_call: -; j_call: TRBJ1-4; clone_size: few; cdr3_nt: TGCGCCAGCAGCCAAGTCGGGGACGGTAAACTGTTTTTT; cdr3_aa: CASSQVGDGKLFF
v_call: TRBV11-1; d_call: -; j_call: TRBJ2-6; clone_size: -; cdr3_nt: TGTGCCAGCAGCTTAGTGGGGAACTCTGGGGCCAACGTCCTGACTTTC; cdr3_aa: CASSLVGNSGANVLTF
v_call: TRBV5-4; d_call: TRBD1; j_call: TRBJ1-2; clone_size: few; cdr3_nt: TGTGCCAGCAGTTACTCGGGACAGGGGGACTATGGCTACACCTTC; cdr3_aa: CASSYSGQGDYGYTF
v_call: TRBV14; d_call: -; j_call: TRBJ1-2; clone_size: -; cdr3_nt: TGTGCCAGCAGCCAAGATTGGGCCGCGGGAGGCTACACCTTC; cdr3_aa: CASSQDWAAGGYTF
v_call: TRBV5-6; d_call: -; j_call: TRBJ1-1; clone_size: few; cdr3_nt: TGTGCCAGCAGACTTACAGGATTGACTGAAGCTTTCTTT; cdr3_aa: CASRLTGLTEAFF
v_call: TRBV10-3; d_call: -; j_call: TRBJ1-5; clone_size: -; cdr3_nt: TGTGCCATCAGTGGTCTTGGAAACTACGAGCATTTT; cdr3_aa: CAISGLGNYEHF
v_call: TRBV29-1; d_call: -; j_call: TRBJ1-1; clone_size: many; cdr3_nt: TGCAGCGTTGAACGGCCGAACACTGAAGCTTTCTTT; cdr3_aa: CSVERPNTEAFF
v_call: TRBV5-4; d_call: -; j_call: TRBJ1-1; clone_size: once; cdr3_nt: TGTGCCAGCATCGCCAGGGGAGGAGGCACTGAAGCTTTCTTT; cdr3_aa: CASIARGGGTEAFF
v_call: TRBV19; d_call: -; j_call: TRBJ1-1; clone_size: many; cdr3_nt: TGTGCCAGTAGTATAGGGAGCAGCACTGAAGCTTTCTTT; cdr3_aa: CASSIGSSTEAFF
v_call: TRBV7-2; d_call: TRBD2; j_call: TRBJ2-5; clone_size: -; cdr3_nt: TGTGCCAGCAGTTTCGGGGGGTTACAAGAGACCCAGTACTTC; cdr3_aa: CASSFGGLQETQYF
v_call: TRBV9; d_call: TRBD1; j_call: TRBJ1-3; clone_size: -; cdr3_nt: TGTGCCAGCAGCGTAGAGGGGACAGGACCTGGAAACACCATATATTTT; cdr3_aa: CASSVEGTGPGNTIYF
v_call: TRBV20-1; d_call: -; j_call: TRBJ1-6; clone_size: many; cdr3_nt: TGCAGTGCTATCGGGAATAATTCACCCCTCCACTTT; cdr3_aa: CSAIGNNSPLHF
v_call: TRBV6-1; d_call: TRBD1; j_call: TRBJ1-1; clone_size: -; cdr3_nt: TGTGCCAGCAGTTACTCCCGCGACAGGGGGCTTGGGGACACTGAAGCTTTCTTT; cdr3_aa: CASSYSRDRGLGDTEAFF
v_call: TRBV7-6; d_call: TRBD1; j_call: TRBJ1-2; clone_size: many; cdr3_nt: TGTGCCAGCAGCTTATCGACAGGGGGTGGCTACACCTTC; cdr3_aa: CASSLSTGGGYTF
v_call: TRBV12-5; d_call: -; j_call: TRBJ2-3; clone_size: -; cdr3_nt: TGTGCTAGTGGTTTAGGAAATGCAGATACGCAGTATTTT; cdr3_aa: CASGLGNADTQYF
v_call: TRBV7-2; d_call: TRBD1; j_call: TRBJ1-2; clone_size: few; cdr3_nt: TGTGCCAGCAGCTTATCACAGGGGTACTATGGCTACACCTTC; cdr3_aa: CASSLSQGYYGYTF
v_call: TRBV19; d_call: TRBD1; j_call: TRBJ2-7; clone_size: -; cdr3_nt: TGTGCCAGTAGCACCGACAGGGACAGCCCTACCCACGAGCAGTACTTC; cdr3_aa: CASSTDRDSPTHEQYF
v_call: TRBV7-9; d_call: -; j_call: TRBJ2-3; clone_size: -; cdr3_nt: TGTGCCAGCAGCTTTGGGGGAGGCGGGGATACGCAGTATTTT; cdr3_aa: CASSFGGGGDTQYF
v_call: TRBV9; d_call: -; j_call: TRBJ1-1; clone_size: -; cdr3_nt: TGTGCCAGCAGTTTGGGACCCGATCTTGAAGCTTTCTTT; cdr3_aa: CASSLGPDLEAFF
v_call: TRBV9; d_call: -; j_call: TRBJ1-3; clone_size: -; cdr3_nt: TGTGCCAGCAGCGACGGTCACCTCGATAATAAGGCTGGAAACACCATATATTTT; cdr3_aa: CASSDGHLDNKAGNTIYF
v_call: TRBV19; d_call: -; j_call: TRBJ1-4; clone_size: -; cdr3_nt: TGTGCCAGTAGTATCCCCTTCCTTCGGGGGGAAAAACTGTTTTTT; cdr3_aa: CASSIPFLRGEKLFF
v_call: TRBV10-3; d_call: -; j_call: TRBJ2-2; clone_size: few; cdr3_nt: TGTGCCATCAGTGAGATAAGTTTTTCAACCGGGGAGCTGTTTTTT; cdr3_aa: CAISEISFSTGELFF
v_call: TRBV4-3; d_call: TRBD2; j_call: TRBJ2-7; clone_size: -; cdr3_nt: TGCGCCAGCAGCCAGTTTAGCGGGAGCTACGAGCAGTACTTC; cdr3_aa: CASSQFSGSYEQYF
v_call: TRBV5-1; d_call: -; j_call: TRBJ1-1; clone_size: many; cdr3_nt: TGCGCCAGCAGCTTGGACAGGTCAAACACTGAAGCTTTCTTT; cdr3_aa: CASSLDRSNTEAFF
v_call: TRBV10-3; d_call: -; j_call: TRBJ2-6; clone_size: -; cdr3_nt: TGTGCCAGCCAAGAGCAGGGGCGCTCTGGGGCCAACGTCCTGACTTTC; cdr3_aa: CASQEQGRSGANVLTF
v_call: TRBV6-6; d_call: TRBD2; j_call: TRBJ2-5; clone_size: many; cdr3_nt: TGTGCCAGCAGTTACTCGATGGAGCGGGGGCAGACCCAGTACTTC; cdr3_aa: CASSYSMERGQTQYF
v_call: TRBV5-6; d_call: TRBD1; j_call: TRBJ1-2; clone_size: -; cdr3_nt: TGTGCCAGCAGCACTGACAGGGGAGCTAACTATGGCTACACCTTC; cdr3_aa: CASSTDRGANYGYTF